These 27 T cell receptor beta chains were sequenced from one sample in a study of Graves' ophthalmopathy and Graves' hyperthyroidism. Amplification from RNA transcripts yielded the TCR beta CDR3 regions. Following a first-round RT-PCR that used HTBI primers, a second-round multiplex PCR was carried out. MiXCR was run by TCRdb on the multiplex PCR reads, yielding one entry per CDR3 protein. Of nearly 400,000 distinct CDR3 sequences listed, approximately 20% were seen once; the top ten hold more than 1.5%. Specimen: peripheral blood. The receptors originated from a woman aged 18-29 years with Graves' ophthalmopathy.

Ten or more counts support this clonotype. The rearrangement joins TRBV28 to TRBJ1-6; 9 bases align to TRBD1. The length of the CDR3 is 14 residues. Germline trimming cut 8 bases from V and 7 bases from J; bases unmatched to any gene: 6. Germline values: CDR1 MDHEN, CDR2 SYDVKM. The CDR3 DNA reads TGTGCCAGCGGCTCGGGACAGGGCAATTCACCCCTCCACTTT. This codes for CASGSGQGNSPLHF.

V usage is TRBV7-3 and J usage is TRBJ2-7, with D perhaps matching TRBD1 (7 bases). This CDR3 has 14 amino acids. V lost 8 bases and J 3 bases, leaving 17 bases between the germline ends. Germline V gene sequence: CDR1 SGHTA, CDR2 FQGTGA. CDR3 amino acids: CASGAGQRRYEQYF. The DNA of the CDR3 is TGTGCCAGCGGGGCGGGACAGCGACGCTACGAGCAGTACTTC.

This clonotype came up many times. This rearrangement joins TRBV7-2 to TRBJ2-5, with TRBD2 matching over 13 bases. V shed 5 bases, J shed 5 bases, and the junction held 8 bases outside the gene matches. In germline, CDR1 is SGHTA, CDR2 FQGNSA. This CDR3 comprises 16 residues. The CDR3 nucleotides read TGTGCCAGCAGCGCCTGGACTAGCGGGGGTGGGGAGACCCAGTACTTC. As protein: CASSAWTSGGGETQYF.

Ten or more counts support this clonotype. This sequence joins TRBV7-3 and TRBJ2-2; 15 bases line up with TRBD2. Germline V CDR1 and CDR2: SGHTA, FQGTGA. The ends lost 5 bases at V and 4 bases at J; junction bases unmatched: 11. The CDR3 covers 19 residues. The CDR3 region is CASSLRTSGRARGTGELFF. The CDR3 nucleotides are TGTGCCAGCAGCCTAAGGACTAGCGGGAGGGCAAGGGGCACCGGGGAGCTGTTTTTT. Complete variable domain (other parts from reference TRBV7-3 and TRBJ2-2): GAGVSQTPSNKVTEKGKYVELRCDPISGHTALYWYRQSLGQGPEFLIYFQGTGAADDSGLPNDRFFAVRPEGSVSTLKIQRTERGDSAVYLCASSLRTSGRARGTGELFFGEGSRLTVL.

This clonotype was counted many times. The rearrangement uses TRBV28 and TRBJ1-5; TRBD1 might be the D (5 bases). The CDR3 totals 13 residues. Germline V lookup: CDR1 MDHEN, CDR2 SYDVKM. V shed 3 bases and J shed 7 bases, with 10 bases lying between them. The CDR3 spells CASSLIGVQPQHF. For the CDR3, the DNA is TGTGCCAGCAGTTTGATAGGGGTACAGCCCCAGCATTTT.

This clonotype showed up many times. The gene calls are TRBV30 and TRBJ1-2, with 7 bases aligning to TRBD1. Germline CDR1 GTSNPN, CDR2 SVGIG (reference sequence). The V and J ends lost 0 bases and 4 bases, in that order; junction bases with no gene match: 8. CDR3 length: 15 residues. The CDR3 bases are TGTGCCTGGAGTGTAGATGTAGGGGACAGCTATGGCTACACCTTC. Translating gives CAWSVDVGDSYGYTF.

The table lists this clonotype with a few counts. The rearrangement joins TRBV6-1 to TRBJ2-5; D perhaps matches TRBD1 (5 bases). V was trimmed by 4 bases and J by 7 bases, leaving 13 bases between them. The CDR3 sequence is 13 residues long. The germline V gene encodes CDR1 MNHNS and CDR2 SASEGT. Written as DNA, the CDR3 is TGTGCCAGCAGTGGGGGAAGGGGTGGGACCCAGTACTTC. It yields the protein CASSGGRGGTQYF.

At least ten counts were recorded for this clonotype. V gene TRBV20-1 combines with J gene TRBJ2-5; 10 bases map to TRBD2. The CDR3 runs 17 residues. After removal of 3 bases from V and 1 base from J, the junction contained 11 bases not matched to a gene. Germline-derived CDR1 and CDR2 are DFQATT and SNEGSKA (reference sequence). Here the CDR3 DNA reads TGCAGTGCTAGTATGGTAGCGGGAGGATGGGGCCAAGAGACCCAGTACTTC. Translated: CSASMVAGGWGQETQYF.

This rearrangement joins TRBV19 to TRBJ2-5; perhaps D is TRBD1 or TRBD2 (5 bases each). CDR3 length equals 14 residues. Deletions cut 5 bases from V and 4 bases from J, with 14 bases between. CDR1 is LNHDA and CDR2 is SQIVND in the germline V gene (reference sequence). The DNA for the CDR3 is TGTGCCAGTAGTCCGGGACGGAGATTAGAGACCCAGTACTTC. Translating it yields CASSPGRRLETQYF.

The genes are TRBV29-1 and TRBJ2-7, with TRBD1 matching 9 bases. The germline CDR1 and CDR2 sequences are SQVTM and ANQGSEA. The CDR3 contains 16 residues. J gave up 2 bases and V 2 bases, and 10 bases lay outside the gene matches. The CDR3 spells CSVESVRTGDPYEQYF. The CDR3 DNA follows: TGCAGCGTTGAAAGCGTCCGGACAGGGGACCCCTACGAGCAGTACTTC.

This clonotype was counted many times. The chain is built from TRBV7-2 and TRBJ2-4; no clear D. V dropped 2 bases and J dropped 1 base, with 6 bases sitting between them. The CDR3 runs 14 residues. CDR1 and CDR2 from the germline V gene are SGHTA and FQGNSA. This CDR3 is CASSLPRAKNIQYF. The CDR3 coding sequence is TGTGCCAGCAGCTTACCGCGGGCCAAAAACATTCAGTACTTC. The whole variable domain, filled in from reference TRBV7-2 and TRBJ2-4, reads GAGVSQSPSNKVTEKGKDVELRCDPISGHTALYWYRQSLGQGLEFLIYFQGNSAPDKSGLPSDRFSAERTGGSVSTLTIQRTQQEDSAVYLCASSLPRAKNIQYFGAGTRLSVL.

In its sample, this clonotype was seen many times. The chain joins TRBV28 to TRBJ1-3; 9 bases are shared with TRBD1. Germline V CDR1 and CDR2: MDHEN, SYDVKM. With V trimmed by 5 bases and J by 4 bases, 15 bases remained unmatched. The CDR3 sequence is 18 residues long. The CDR3, as DNA: TGTGCCAGCAGTCATTTTTACCGGGACAGGGAATTGGGAAACACCATATATTTT. Its protein is CASSHFYRDRELGNTIYF.

At least ten counts were recorded for this clonotype. The rearrangement uses TRBV30 and TRBJ1-1; 8 nucleotides align to TRBD1. CDR3 length: 15 residues. Trimming took 2 bases from V and 2 from J; bases not matched to a gene: 7. The germline CDR1 and CDR2 sequences are GTSNPN and SVGIG (reference sequence). CDR3 residues: CAWSRRAGGNTEAFF. CDR3 bases: TGTGCCTGGAGTCGTAGGGCAGGGGGCAACACTGAAGCTTTCTTT.

This chain connects TRBV3-1 to TRBJ2-2; 13 bases match TRBD2. The CDR3 runs to 17 residues. CDR1 LGHDT and CDR2 YNNKEL come from the germline V gene (reference sequence). V gave up 4 bases and J gave up 9 bases; unmatched junction bases: 11. The CDR3 is CASSLLTTSGGKRELFF. CDR3 sequence (DNA): TGTGCCAGCAGCCTTCTGACGACTAGCGGGGGGAAACGGGAGCTGTTTTTT.

The V and J genes are TRBV9 and TRBJ1-2; 10 positions agree with TRBD1. Trimming removed 4 bases from V and 4 bases from J; junction bases left unmatched: 10. The CDR3 length is 16 residues. Germline CDR1 reads SGDLS; CDR2 reads YYNGEE. The CDR3 DNA follows: TGTGCCAGCAGCTCACAGAGGGGACAGGGGTCCTATGGCTACACCTTC. Encoded protein: CASSSQRGQGSYGYTF.

This clonotype has ten or more counts. This may be a read error: a much more frequent sequence differs by one nucleotide. The gene calls are TRBV7-2 and TRBJ1-1, with a weak D call TRBD1 (5 bases). Per germline, CDR1 SGHTA and CDR2 FQGNSA. CDR3 length: 15 residues. V lost 2 bases to trimming and J lost 1 base, with 11 bases between them. Here the CDR3 reads CASSLQGPTNTEAFF. Written as DNA, the CDR3 is TGTGCCAGCAGCTTACAGGGTCCCACGAACACTGAAGCTTTCTTT.

This clonotype was seen ten or more times. V is TRBV7-2 and J is TRBJ2-7, with 12 positions matching TRBD2. Germline V gene lookup returns CDR1 SGHTA and CDR2 FQGNSA. This CDR3 spans 15 amino acids. The junction had 7 bases not matched to a gene; V was cut back by 6 bases and J by 4 bases. Here the CDR3 reads CASSLLAGGAYEQYF. The CDR3 nucleotides read TGTGCCAGCAGTCTACTAGCGGGAGGTGCGTACGAGCAGTACTTC.

This clonotype was detected many times. The chain's CDR3 is CASSLREQETQYF. The DNA of the CDR3 is TGTGCCAGCAGCTTAAGGGAGCAAGAGACCCAGTACTTC. The J gene is TRBJ2-5, the V gene TRBV7-2, with a weak D call TRBD2 (5 bases). The length of the CDR3 is 13 residues. The germline CDR1 and CDR2 sequences are SGHTA and FQGNSA. V lost 2 bases to trimming and J lost 2 bases, with 6 bases between them.

This clonotype was seen many times. V gene TRBV27 combines with J gene TRBJ1-5, with TRBD1 as a possible D gene (6 bases). The CDR3 is made up of 15 amino acids. Germline V gene data show CDR1 as MNHEY and CDR2 as SMNVEV (reference sequence). V dropped 5 bases and J dropped 4 bases, with 15 bases sitting between them. In DNA form, the CDR3 reads TGTGCCAGCAGTCCCCTGGCAGGGGCGAATCAGCCCCAGCATTTT. Translated, it gives CASSPLAGANQPQHF.

This clonotype was picked up many times. This chain joins TRBV7-9 and TRBJ1-1; D is perhaps TRBD1 (6 bases). Germline V CDR1 and CDR2: SEHNR, FQNEAQ (reference sequence). This CDR3 is built from 15 residues. V was pared by 2 bases and J by 3 bases, with 13 bases between. The CDR3 sequence: CASSLHRDRYTEAFF. The CDR3 nucleotides are TGTGCCAGCAGCTTACACAGGGACCGGTACACTGAAGCTTTCTTT.

The genes are TRBV20-1 and TRBJ1-5, with 7 bases lining up with TRBD1. Germline V gives CDR1 DFQATT, CDR2 SNEGSKA (reference sequence). This CDR3 is built from 14 residues. The ends lost 6 bases at V and 4 bases at J; junction bases unmatched: 9. The DNA of the CDR3 is TGCAGTGCCATCCTAGACAGGGTGAATCAGCCCCAGCATTTT. The encoded protein is CSAILDRVNQPQHF.

This clonotype was observed many times. The V gene is TRBV5-1, the J gene TRBJ2-7, with TRBD2 as a possible D gene (6 bases). Germline CDR1 and CDR2: SGHRS and YFSETQ. V was clipped by 0 bases and J by 7 bases, with 20 bases between them. The CDR3 totals 16 residues. The CDR3 protein is CASSLVPGSGLREQYF. For the CDR3, the DNA is TGCGCCAGCAGCTTGGTCCCCGGGTCAGGACTACGGGAGCAGTACTTC.

This clonotype appeared many times. J is TRBJ1-1 and V is TRBV19; a weak D match, TRBD1 (5 bases). This CDR3 contains 16 residues. Between the trimmed V and J ends, which lost 6 bases and 3 bases, there was a span of 20 bases. Germline loops: CDR1 LNHDA, CDR2 SQIVND (reference sequence). The CDR3 reads CASSLIGGEVDTEAFF. CDR3 in DNA: TGTGCCAGTAGCCTCATAGGAGGGGAGGTGGACACTGAAGCTTTCTTT.

This clonotype was detected only once. This chain joins TRBV12-3 or TRBV12-4 and TRBJ1-1; D is perhaps TRBD1 (6 bases). Trimming removed 7 bases from V and 4 bases from J, with 19 bases in between. The CDR3 loop spans 15 amino acids. The CDR3 sequence: CASNLGLQGGTEAFF. The CDR3 nucleotides read TGTGCCAGCAACCTAGGGTTACAGGGCGGCACTGAAGCTTTCTTT.

The V gene is TRBV12-3 or TRBV12-4, the J gene TRBJ1-1; perhaps TRBD1 as D (5 bases). This CDR3 contains 12 residues. Trimming pared 1 base from V and 10 bases from J, leaving 10 bases between. The CDR3 DNA reads as TGTGCCAGCAGTTTAGAAGGGGCTGGAGCTTTCTTT. It codes for CASSLEGAGAFF.

Here the CDR3 reads CASSRGFDTEAFF. The CDR3 nucleotides read TGTGCCAGCAGCAGGGGTTTCGACACTGAAGCTTTCTTT. This chain uses TRBV6-1 with TRBJ1-1, with D possibly being TRBD1 (6 bases). The CDR3 has 13 residues. The germline CDR1 and CDR2 sequences are MNHNS and SASEGT. With 6 bases removed from V and 3 bases from J, the gap between germline ends came to 11 bases.

This clonotype came up many times. The genes are TRBV6-2 or TRBV6-3 and TRBJ2-2; 7 positions agree with TRBD1. With 6 bases clipped from V and 5 bases from J, the junction kept 9 bases outside the gene matches. Germline CDR1 and CDR2: MNHEY and SVGEGT. The CDR3 runs 15 residues. As DNA, the CDR3 is TGTGCCAGCAGCCGGGGACAGAGAAGGACCGGGGAGCTGTTTTTT. Amino acids: CASSRGQRRTGELFF.